This TCR beta chain stems from a study of CD8+ T cells in alopecia areata. CDR3 length: 15 residues. The germline gives CDR1 LNHDA, CDR2 SQIVND (reference sequence). V lost 7 bases and J 0 bases, leaving 13 bases between the germline ends. A remark on this clone: The antigen is not known.

Starting from PBMCs, sorting isolated CD4+ and CD8+ T cells. Sequencing relied on a cDNA template that was reverse transcribed from extracted RNA. Generated by immunoSEQ multiplex PCR, the TCRdb table keeps only in-frame clones and is missing some. The sample gives about 150,000 clones, about 54% of which show up once; around 5% is in the top ten. Study-level findings and limits: Clonality in lesional scalp, especially alopecia totalis/universalis, exceeded that of normal scalp.

The specimen was CD4+ T cells sorted from blood. This TCR came from a human donor in good health. V and J are TRBV19 and TRBJ2-4; tentatively, D is TRBD1 (6 bases). The CDR3 DNA sequence: TGTGCCAGTACAACAGGGTCGCTAGCCAAAAACATTCAGTACTTC. It yields the protein CASTTGSLAKNIQYF. The full variable domain, completed using reference TRBV19 and TRBJ2-4, is DGGITQSPKYLFRKEGQNVTLSCEQNLNHDAMYWYRQDPGQGLRLIYYSQIVNDFQKGDIAEGYSVSREKKESFPLTVTSAQKNPTAFYLCASTTGSLAKNIQYFGAGTRLSVL.